What follows are 21 T cell receptor beta chains derived from one specimen sequenced in a study of control samples from healthy donors and cancer patients. The assay was immunoSEQ multiplex PCR, and TCRdb's table has in-frame clones only and misses some. The table lists tens of thousands of clones, more than 70% of them singletons, with approximately 5% in the top ten. Sequencing input: PBMCs. These receptors all stem from a man aged 55 to 70 with colorectal cancer.

The CDR3 coding sequence is TGTGCCATCAGGGGGCAGGAAAGGTATGGTGAAGCTTTCTTT. Its translation: CAIRGQERYGEAFF. J is TRBJ1-1 and V is TRBV10-3, with TRBD1 as a possible D gene (5 bases). Trimming shortened V by 6 bases and J by 7 bases, and 18 bases separated the two germline ends. The CDR3 totals 14 residues. The germline V gene has CDR1 ENHRY and CDR2 SYGVKD.

The table lists this clone with a count of one. The chain has TRBV5-1 and TRBJ2-3; 8 positions agree with TRBD2. The germline V gene has CDR1 SGHRS and CDR2 YFSETQ. With 0 bases clipped from V and 5 bases from J, the junction kept 5 bases outside the gene matches. The CDR3 covers 15 residues. The CDR3 coding sequence is TGCGCCAGCAGCTTGGGTAGCGGGGCGATAGATACGCAGTATTTT. Translated, it gives CASSLGSGAIDTQYF.

The rearrangement links TRBV7-9 to TRBJ2-5, with D tentatively TRBD1 or TRBD2 (5 bases each). Looked up from germline, CDR1 is SEHNR and CDR2 is FQNEAQ (reference sequence). With 1 base removed from V and 5 bases from J, the gap between germline ends came to 11 bases. This CDR3 has 14 residues. CDR3 nucleotide sequence: TGTGCCAGCAGCTTAGGGGACCAGCGCGAGACCCAGTACTTC. Translated, it gives CASSLGDQRETQYF.

This chain connects TRBV3-1 (or the pseudogene TRBV3-2) to TRBJ2-1; either TRBD1 or TRBD2 may supply D (10 bases each). The CDR3 sequence is 19 residues long. Trimming took 4 bases from V and 10 from J, leaving 32 bases between them. In germline, CDR1 is LGHDT, CDR2 YNNKEL (reference sequence). DNA of the CDR3: TGTGCCAGCAGCCTGGGACAGGGGCGGCGAGCGGGGGGGTCCCCAGAGCAGTTCTTC. It is translated as CASSLGQGRRAGGSPEQFF.

This chain joins TRBV5-5 and TRBJ1-4, with D unresolved. CDR3 length: 16 residues. Looked up from germline, CDR1 is SGHKS and CDR2 is YYEKEE (reference sequence). V lost 0 bases and J lost 5, with 14 bases in between. The CDR3 loop is CASSLGAGSLNEKLFF. CDR3 DNA sequence: TGTGCCAGCAGCTTGGGGGCTGGGTCCTTAAATGAAAAACTGTTTTTT.

J is TRBJ1-1 and V is TRBV23-1; D is uncertain. TRBV23-1 is reported as an ORF; its role is uncertain. This CDR3 is built from 16 residues. Trimming took off 1 base at V and 1 base at J, with 13 bases between the two ends. CDR3 in amino acids: CASSQLVGNPNTEAFF. The CDR3 DNA sequence: TGCGCCAGCAGTCAATTAGTCGGTAATCCGAACACTGAAGCTTTCTTT.

This clone was seen a single time. This chain links TRBV19 with TRBJ2-2, with 8 bases matching TRBD1. This CDR3 has 15 amino acids. The germline gives CDR1 LNHDA, CDR2 SQIVND (reference sequence). The J segment lost 6 bases and the V segment lost 2 bases, leaving 5 bases of the junction unmatched. The CDR3 DNA is TGTGCCAGTAGTATACCCGGACAGGGACCCGGGGAGCTGTTTTTT. This codes for CASSIPGQGPGELFF.

The chain recombines TRBV2 with TRBJ1-6, with D maybe TRBD1 (5 bases). The CDR3 consists of 15 residues. The germline V gene has CDR1 SNHLY and CDR2 FYNNEI. The V end was cut by 7 bases, the J end by 9 bases, with 19 bases between. The chain's CDR3 is CASMEGSVVPSPLHF. CDR3 sequence (DNA): TGTGCCAGCATGGAGGGGAGTGTGGTCCCTTCACCCCTCCACTTT.

The J gene is TRBJ2-3, the V gene TRBV19; D perhaps matches TRBD1 (7 bases). CDR1 and CDR2 (germline): LNHDA, SQIVND (reference sequence). The V end was cut by 3 bases, the J end by 0 bases, with 16 bases between. This CDR3 region has 17 residues. This chain's CDR3 is CASSMSGGGPSTDTQYF. The CDR3 bases are TGTGCCAGTAGTATGTCCGGAGGGGGCCCCAGCACAGATACGCAGTATTTT.

This sequence joins TRBV6-5 and TRBJ2-1; 8 nucleotides match TRBD2. CDR1 is MNHEY and CDR2 is SVGAGI in the germline V gene. The V segment lost 6 bases and the J segment 8 bases; nucleotides outside the gene matches: 12. CDR3 size: 15 residues. CDR3 DNA sequence: TGTGCCAGCAGGGGGACTAGAGCCCTCGCGGATGAGCAGTTCTTC. This encodes CASRGTRALADEQFF.

Relative to its sample, this clone is medium-sized (0.01 to 0.1%). CDR3 protein: CASRRLADNSPLHF. CDR3 DNA: TGCGCCAGCAGACGTCTCGCGGATAATTCACCCCTCCACTTT. The genes are TRBV5-1 and TRBJ1-6; no reliable D call. This CDR3 comprises 14 residues. Germline CDR1 is SGHRS and CDR2 is YFSETQ. Deletions cut 5 bases from V and 5 bases from J, with 11 bases between.

The genes are TRBV4-2 and TRBJ1-5; D call uncertain. Germline loops: CDR1 LGHNA, CDR2 YNFKEQ. The CDR3 spans 15 residues. V shed 0 bases and J shed 3 bases, with 9 bases lying between them. CDR3 sequence reads: CASSQDNGLNQPQHF. The CDR3 nucleotides are TGTGCCAGCAGCCAAGATAATGGCCTCAATCAGCCCCAGCATTTT.

The chain employs TRBV24-1 and TRBJ1-5, with D possibly TRBD1 on 5 matching bases. Per germline, CDR1 KGHDR and CDR2 SFDVKD. V lost 8 bases and J 5 bases, leaving 12 bases between the germline ends. This CDR3 has 13 amino acids. CDR3: CATMGGEDQPQHF. The CDR3 DNA follows: TGTGCCACCATGGGGGGGGAGGATCAGCCCCAGCATTTT.

CDR3 DNA: TGTGCCAGCAGTTACTTCGGACCTGGAGGGGATTCACCCCTCCACTTT. Encoded protein: CASSYFGPGGDSPLHF. The chain uses TRBV6-5 and TRBJ1-6, with D possibly TRBD1 on 5 matching bases. Per germline, CDR1 MNHEY and CDR2 SVGAGI. The V end was cut by 1 base, the J end by 8 bases, with 15 bases between. This CDR3 is 16 amino acids long.

V is TRBV5-8 and J is TRBJ2-5; 14 bases match TRBD2. J lost 5 bases, V lost 4 bases, and 10 bases had no gene match. CDR1 is SGHTS and CDR2 is YDEGEE in the germline V gene. The CDR3 runs 17 residues. In nucleotides, the CDR3 is TGTGCCAGCAGCAAGGGACTAGCGGGGGATATGAGGGAGACCCAGTACTTC. Amino acid sequence: CASSKGLAGDMRETQYF.

The chain links TRBV7-9 to TRBJ1-1; 9 bases are shared with TRBD1. This CDR3 region has 14 residues. From germline, CDR1 is SEHNR and CDR2 FQNEAQ (reference sequence). With V trimmed by 4 bases and J by 5 bases, 5 bases remained unmatched. DNA of the CDR3: TGTGCCAGCAGCTCCGGACAGGGGATGACTGAAGCTTTCTTT. Translated, it gives CASSSGQGMTEAFF.

The rearrangement uses TRBV7-3 and TRBJ2-7; maybe TRBD2 (5 bases). This CDR3 spans 13 amino acids. The V gene lost 5 bases and the J gene lost 3 bases, with 11 bases spanning the gap. Per germline, CDR1 SGHTA and CDR2 FQGTGA. The CDR3 region is CASSPGNGYEQYF. The CDR3 region has the DNA TGTGCCAGCAGCCCCGGGAATGGCTACGAGCAGTACTTC.

The gene calls are TRBV19 and TRBJ2-3; 11 nucleotides agree with TRBD2. The germline V gene has CDR1 LNHDA and CDR2 SQIVND (reference sequence). The CDR3 has 16 residues. V shed 6 bases, J shed 5 bases, and the junction held 10 bases outside the gene matches. The CDR3 DNA reads TGTGCCAGTAGGAGAACTAGCGGGGGACCGGGAGATACGCAGTATTTT. Translated, it gives CASRRTSGGPGDTQYF.

The CDR3 nucleotides read TGTGCCAGCAGTTTTAGGAGTGTACAGGGGACCGGGGAGCTGTTTTTT. Protein: CASSFRSVQGTGELFF. This chain uses TRBV27 with TRBJ2-2; 7 nucleotides match TRBD1. The CDR3 runs to 16 residues. With V trimmed by 3 bases and J by 5 bases, 9 bases remained unmatched. CDR1 is MNHEY, CDR2 SMNVEV, per germline (reference sequence).

The chain is built from TRBV29-1 and TRBJ1-2, with a tentative D call TRBD1 (5 bases). The ends were cut back, 7 bases at V and 8 bases at J, with 20 bases in the middle. The V gene's germline CDR1 is SQVTM and CDR2 ANQGSEA. This CDR3 is built from 13 residues. Written as DNA, the CDR3 is TGCAGCGCCTTCTTAGGGGCTTATGGAGGCTACACCTTC. This translates into CSAFLGAYGGYTF.

The rearrangement links TRBV4-1 to TRBJ2-3; D perhaps matches TRBD2 (6 bases). This CDR3 contains 12 residues. The germline CDR1 and CDR2 sequences are MGHRA and YSYEKL. The V gene lost 4 bases and the J gene lost 6 bases, with 8 bases spanning the gap. The CDR3, as DNA: TGCGCCAGCAGCCGTCGGGAGGATACGCAGTATTTT. Encoded protein: CASSRREDTQYF.